This entry is about one T cell receptor beta chain. This sample is drawn from a study of blood T cell repertoires in COVID-19. The CDR3 sequence is 19 residues long. V was clipped by 0 bases and J by 3 bases; unmatched bases: 14. From germline, CDR1 is MNHEY and CDR2 SVGEGT. Only in-frame clones appear in the TCRdb table, and some are missing; sequencing was by immunoSEQ multiplex PCR. The profile shows 300,000 to 400,000 clones, more than 75% of them singletons. What was sequenced was peripheral blood. This chain uses TRBV6-2 or TRBV6-3 with TRBJ2-1; 7 bases are a match to TRBD2. This sequence originates from a woman aged 45-60 years with COVID-19, enrolled during active disease. The CDR3 loop is CASSYSRVREAIIYNEQFF. The DNA of the CDR3 is TGTGCCAGCAGTTACTCCAGGGTTCGGGAGGCCATCATCTACAATGAGCAGTTCTTC.